This T cell receptor (beta chain) came from a study of CD8 T cells in Susac syndrome. The germline V gene encodes CDR1 SGHNT and CDR2 YENEEA. The CDR3 is made up of 15 amino acids. V lost 5 bases to trimming and J lost 0 bases, with 8 bases between them. When the RNA was reverse transcribed, random hexamers were used with an input of roughly 0.5 to 1 ug. TCRdb re-derived calls from the immunoSEQ multiplex PCR reads in MiXCR, one entry per CDR3 protein. The sample holds 150,000 to 200,000 distinct CDR3 sequences, 85% to 95% seen once. The genes are TRBV11-3 and TRBJ2-6; possible D gene TRBD2, 5 bases. Sequencing was performed on CD4+ T cells from PBMCs. The TCR originated in a human donor with Susac syndrome. CDR3 residues: CASSAGVSGANVLTF. CDR3 DNA sequence: TGTGCCAGCAGCGCCGGGGTCTCTGGGGCCAACGTCCTGACTTTC.